These 2 T cell receptor beta chains were all obtained from the same sample, sequenced in a study of shared clonotypes between healthy human individuals. Here immunoSEQ multiplex PCR was the method, and the copy in TCRdb shows in-frame clones only, minus some. The sample contains 950,000 to 1,300,000 clones, around four fifths of which appear only once. Sequencing was performed on memory CD4+ T cells sorted from blood. Subset described: CD45RA-negative fraction. The receptors were gathered from a man aged 18 to 35 in good health.

The chain combines TRBV7-8 with TRBJ1-1; 7 positions match TRBD1. The CDR3 extends over 14 amino acids. Germline V gene lookup returns CDR1 SGHVS and CDR2 FQNEAQ. Trimming at V came to 5 bases and at J to 1 base, leaving 4 bases not matched to a gene. In nucleotides, the CDR3 is TGTGCCAGCAGCGCTCAGGGGGGGAACACTGAAGCTTTCTTT. Its translation is CASSAQGGNTEAFF.

The J gene is TRBJ2-1, the V gene TRBV7-2, with D maybe TRBD2 (6 bases). V was shortened by 1 base and J by 5 bases, with 12 bases between the two germline ends. This CDR3 is 15 amino acids long. Per the germline V gene, CDR1 is SGHTA and CDR2 is FQGNSA. CDR3: CASSLGSLAHNEQFF. The CDR3 DNA follows: TGTGCCAGCAGCTTAGGGTCACTAGCTCACAATGAGCAGTTCTTC.